This T cell receptor beta chain was profiled in a study of cytomegalovirus exposure and HLA in healthy donors. The CDR3 contains 16 residues. Germline V lookup: CDR1 SGHDT, CDR2 YYEEEE. Trimming cost V 4 bases and J 3 bases; bases outside gene matches: 5. PCR primers comprised 60 Vbeta and 13 Jbeta primers. TCRdb's copy holds only in-frame clones and misses some; the assay was immunoSEQ multiplex PCR. The sample lists some 130,000 clones; roughly 89% were seen once. The chain is built from TRBV5-6 and TRBJ1-4; 11 nucleotides line up with TRBD1. What was sequenced was PBMCs. The source of this sequence is a woman in her 30s in good health and CMV-seronegative. CDR3 protein: CASSRTGGSANEKLFF. As DNA, the CDR3 is TGTGCCAGCAGCCGGACAGGGGGCTCTGCTAATGAAAAACTGTTTTTT.